What follows are 29 T cell receptor beta chains derived from one specimen sequenced in a study of cytomegalovirus exposure and HLA in healthy donors. Clones were read by immunoSEQ multiplex PCR, and TCRdb kept only the in-frame ones, dropping some. The repertoire has about 310,000 clones, over 75% of them found once; the top ten carry roughly 0.96%. The sequencing input was PBMCs. These receptors were taken from a man aged 25-45 years in good health and CMV-seronegative.

This chain connects TRBV11-3 to TRBJ2-2; D gene ambiguous. The germline gives CDR1 SGHNT, CDR2 YENEEA. V was trimmed by 0 bases and J by 7 bases, leaving 6 bases between them. The CDR3 loop spans 13 amino acids. CDR3 in amino acids: CASSLDRVGELFF. CDR3 nucleotide sequence: TGTGCCAGCAGCTTAGATCGGGTCGGGGAGCTGTTTTTT.

The rearrangement joins TRBV2 to TRBJ2-1, with 10 bases that match TRBD2. The V gene's germline CDR1 is SNHLY and CDR2 FYNNEI. After removal of 5 bases from V and 2 bases from J, the junction contained 6 bases not matched to a gene. The CDR3 consists of 16 residues. CDR3 sequence: CASSPFSGGTYNEQFF. Written as DNA, the CDR3 is TGTGCCAGCAGTCCTTTTAGCGGGGGGACCTACAATGAGCAGTTCTTC.

Comment on this clone: An end of the junction does not agree with germline; a read error may underlie this. The J gene is TRBJ1-5, the V gene TRBV6-1; 8 bases map to TRBD1. This CDR3 has 18 residues. CDR1 and CDR2 from the germline V gene are MNHNS and SASEGT. The CDR3 bases are TGTGCCAGCAGCGAAGGATGGGGACAGGCTTATAGCAATCAGCCCCAGCATTTT. Translating it yields CASSEGWGQAYSNQPQHF.

This clone appeared once. This chain connects TRBV7-6 to TRBJ2-5; D uncertain. V gave up 4 bases and J gave up 2 bases, with 2 bases separating them. CDR3 length: 11 residues. Germline V gives CDR1 SGHVS, CDR2 FNYEAQ. The CDR3 loop is CASSSQETQYF. The CDR3, as DNA: TGTGCCAGCAGCTCACAAGAGACCCAGTACTTC.

The chain carries TRBV11-3 and TRBJ2-7, with D perhaps TRBD2 (5 bases). V lost 5 bases and J lost 6, with 17 bases in between. Germline CDR1 reads SGHNT; CDR2 reads YENEEA. The CDR3 is 14 residues long. The CDR3 region is CASSNDYGPPEQYF. The CDR3, as DNA: TGTGCCAGCAGCAACGACTACGGGCCCCCCGAGCAGTACTTC.

This clone has only one observation. This chain connects TRBV9 to TRBJ2-2; D is possibly TRBD1 (6 bases). V was trimmed by 3 bases and J by 7 bases, leaving 19 bases between them. Germline CDR1 is SGDLS and CDR2 is YYNGEE. The CDR3 runs 16 residues. CDR3 loop: CASSDRAQLSFGELFF. For the CDR3, the DNA is TGTGCCAGCAGCGACAGGGCCCAGTTGTCGTTCGGGGAGCTGTTTTTT.

This chain joins TRBV18 and TRBJ1-2; D uncertain. The V end was cut by 3 bases, the J end by 11 bases, with 16 bases between. Germline CDR1 reads KGHSH; CDR2 reads LQKENI. This CDR3 has 13 amino acids. As DNA, the CDR3 is TGTGCCAGCTCACCCGAGACCGCGGGTAGATACACCTTC. Its protein product is CASSPETAGRYTF.

V and J are TRBV4-3 and TRBJ2-5, with D possibly being TRBD1 (6 bases). The CDR3 contains 14 residues. Trimming shortened V by 3 bases and J by 2 bases, and 10 bases separated the two germline ends. In germline, CDR1 is LGHNA, CDR2 YSLEER. The CDR3 reads CASSHQTGQETQYF. The DNA for the CDR3 is TGCGCCAGCAGCCACCAGACAGGACAAGAGACCCAGTACTTC.

The rearrangement links TRBV5-4 to TRBJ2-7, with TRBD2 matching 10 bases. The CDR3 is 17 residues long. Looked up from germline, CDR1 is SGHNT and CDR2 is YYREEE (reference sequence). With 0 bases clipped from V and 3 bases from J, the junction kept 9 bases outside the gene matches. Written as DNA, the CDR3 is TGTGCCAGCAGCTTGGGTATTCCTAGCGGGGGACTCTACGAGCAGTACTTC. This gives the protein CASSLGIPSGGLYEQYF.

The chain recombines TRBV25-1 with TRBJ1-1; TRBD1 might be the D (5 bases). V lost 6 bases to trimming and J lost 1 base, with 9 bases between them. Germline V CDR1 and CDR2: MGHDK, SYGVNS. The CDR3 consists of 13 residues. The CDR3, as DNA: TGTGCCAGCAGGAGAACAGGGAACACTGAAGCTTTCTTT. Protein: CASRRTGNTEAFF.

The gene calls are TRBV18 and TRBJ1-5, with 10 bases matching TRBD1. The CDR3 length is 17 residues. Germline CDR1 is KGHSH and CDR2 is LQKENI. The trim removed 3 bases at V and 6 bases at J, leaving 11 bases unmatched. CDR3 sequence reads: CASSPLGTGDYGQPQHF. The CDR3 nucleotides are TGTGCCAGCTCACCTCTAGGGACAGGGGATTACGGTCAGCCCCAGCATTTT.

CDR3 sequence reads: CASSPRGQDVLGYTF. CDR3 sequence (DNA): TGTGCCAGCAGCCCCCGCGGACAAGACGTTCTTGGCTACACCTTC. The chain employs TRBV7-6 and TRBJ1-2, with D tentatively TRBD1 (5 bases). Trimming pared 5 bases from V and 7 bases from J, leaving 20 bases between. Germline-derived CDR1 and CDR2 are SGHVS and FNYEAQ. This CDR3 comprises 15 residues.

The rearrangement links TRBV4-1 to TRBJ2-3; TRBD2 aligns across 9 bases. The CDR3 runs 15 residues. Trimming at V came to 3 bases and at J to 2 bases, leaving 3 bases not matched to a gene. CDR1 and CDR2 from the germline V gene are MGHRA and YSYEKL. The CDR3 loop is CASSQIAGDTDTQYF. CDR3 in DNA: TGCGCCAGCAGCCAGATAGCGGGGGACACAGATACGCAGTATTTT.

V is TRBV27 and J is TRBJ2-2, with a tentative D call TRBD2 (5 bases). The CDR3 covers 13 residues. Germline V CDR1 and CDR2: MNHEY, SMNVEV (reference sequence). V lost 8 bases, J lost 7 bases, and 14 bases lay in between. CDR3 nucleotides: TGTGCCAGCTGTCACAGCGAGGGCGGGGAGCTGTTTTTT. Translating it yields CASCHSEGGELFF.

The DNA for the CDR3 is TGTGCCAGCAGCCTAGGCTGGAACACTGAAGCTTTCTTT. Its protein product is CASSLGWNTEAFF. The rearrangement links TRBV2 to TRBJ1-1; no firm D call. The CDR3 is 13 amino acids. Deletions cut 6 bases from V and 1 base from J, with 9 bases between. The V gene's germline CDR1 is SNHLY and CDR2 FYNNEI.

The chain has TRBV7-6 and TRBJ2-2, with D perhaps TRBD1 (6 bases). CDR3 size: 15 residues. CDR1 SGHVS and CDR2 FNYEAQ come from the germline V gene. The V end lost 1 base, the J end lost 1 base, and 7 bases lay between the germline ends. CDR3 nucleotide sequence: TGTGCCAGCAGCTTAGGGACAGTGAACACCGGGGAGCTGTTTTTT. It specifies CASSLGTVNTGELFF.

The chain joins TRBV9 to TRBJ2-1, with D perhaps TRBD2 (6 bases). This CDR3 has 14 residues. The V end was cut by 0 bases, the J end by 11 bases, with 15 bases between. Germline CDR1 is SGDLS and CDR2 is YYNGEE. CDR3 residues: CASSVAGGEDKQFF. The DNA for the CDR3 is TGTGCCAGCAGCGTAGCTGGAGGGGAGGATAAGCAGTTCTTC. Full variable domain (outside the CDR3, taken from reference TRBV9 and TRBJ2-1): DSGVTQTPKHLITATGQRVTLRCSPRSGDLSVYWYQQSLDQGLQFLIQYYNGEERAKGNILERFSAQQFPDLHSELNLSSLELGDSALYFCASSVAGGEDKQFFGPGTRLTVL.

CDR3: CAITSVGQPGEQYF. In nucleotides, the CDR3 is TGTGCCATCACCTCCGTGGGACAGCCAGGAGAGCAGTACTTC. The genes are TRBV9 and TRBJ2-7; 7 bases fit TRBD1. The J segment lost 7 bases and the V segment lost 9 bases, leaving 16 bases of the junction unmatched. This CDR3 comprises 14 residues. CDR1 is SGDLS, CDR2 YYNGEE, per germline.

Here the CDR3 DNA reads TGTGCCAGCAGTGAAGGGGACAGGCGGGGGACTGAAGCTTTCTTT. Translating it yields CASSEGDRRGTEAFF. This rearrangement joins TRBV6-1 to TRBJ1-1; 8 nucleotides match TRBD1. Germline V gene data show CDR1 as MNHNS and CDR2 as SASEGT. Trimming took 1 base from V and 5 from J; bases not matched to a gene: 6. This CDR3 has 15 amino acids.

This clone has just one count. The J gene is TRBJ2-7, the V gene TRBV29-1, with D perhaps TRBD1 (5 bases). With 6 bases removed from V and 6 bases from J, the gap between germline ends came to 15 bases. Germline V gene data show CDR1 as SQVTM and CDR2 as ANQGSEA. The CDR3 totals 12 residues. The CDR3 sequence: CSVERPGSEQYF. The CDR3, as DNA: TGCAGCGTCGAGAGACCAGGGTCCGAGCAGTACTTC.

The chain is built from TRBV7-9 and TRBJ1-3, with a possible D match to TRBD1 (5 bases). This CDR3 comprises 14 residues. V was shortened by 0 bases and J by 3 bases, with 6 bases between the two germline ends. CDR1 is SEHNR, CDR2 FQNEAQ, per germline (reference sequence). The CDR3 DNA reads TGTGCCAGCAGCTTAGCAGGGGATGGAAACACCATATATTTT. This sequence encodes CASSLAGDGNTIYF.

The rearrangement uses TRBV19 and TRBJ1-6; 9 bases are a match to TRBD1. V dropped 3 bases and J dropped 9; count of bases not matched to a gene: 18. There are 19 residues in the CDR3. The germline gives CDR1 LNHDA, CDR2 SQIVND (reference sequence). CDR3: CASSIPRTGANLRSSPLHF. CDR3 nucleotides: TGTGCCAGTAGTATCCCACGGACAGGGGCAAATCTCCGTAGTTCACCCCTCCACTTT.

This sequence joins TRBV5-4 and TRBJ2-1, with 9 bases aligning to TRBD1. Looked up from germline, CDR1 is SGHNT and CDR2 is YYREEE (reference sequence). The V and J ends lost 5 bases and 8 bases, in that order; junction bases with no gene match: 14. The CDR3 has 16 amino acids. Here the CDR3 DNA reads TGTGCCAGCAGGGAGCAGACAGGGGGTATTCAGCATGAGCAGTTCTTC. The encoded protein is CASREQTGGIQHEQFF.

The J gene is TRBJ1-1, the V gene TRBV5-1; no definite D call. The germline V gene has CDR1 SGHRS and CDR2 YFSETQ. V lost 2 bases, J lost 1 base, and 12 bases lay in between. The CDR3 has 15 residues. The CDR3 nucleotides read TGCGCCAGCAGCTTTTACATGGGCCAGAACACTGAAGCTTTCTTT. This gives the protein CASSFYMGQNTEAFF. The whole variable domain, filled in from reference TRBV5-1 and TRBJ1-1, reads KAGVTQTPRYLIKTRGQQVTLSCSPISGHRSVSWYQQTPGQGLQFLFEYFSETQRNKGNFPGRFSGRQFSNSRSEMNVSTLELGDSALYLCASSFYMGQNTEAFFGQGTRLTVV.

The V gene is TRBV7-9, the J gene TRBJ2-3; D possibly corresponds to TRBD1 (6 bases). CDR1 is SEHNR, CDR2 FQNEAQ, per germline (reference sequence). This CDR3 is built from 16 residues. Trimming cost V 4 bases and J 0 bases, with 14 bases left between them. The CDR3 DNA is TGTGCCAGCAGCTCCTACTGGGGGCAAAGCACAGATACGCAGTATTTT. It specifies CASSSYWGQSTDTQYF.

The gene calls are TRBV5-1 and TRBJ1-2; the D is unclear. V was clipped by 1 base and J by 4 bases, with 8 bases between them. Germline-derived CDR1 and CDR2 are SGHRS and YFSETQ. This CDR3 has 13 amino acids. CDR3 sequence: CASSLSETYGYTF. Here the CDR3 DNA reads TGCGCCAGCAGCTTGTCGGAGACCTATGGCTACACCTTC.

J is TRBJ2-1 and V is TRBV6-5, with a weak D call TRBD2 (5 bases). The germline V gene encodes CDR1 MNHEY and CDR2 SVGAGI. The germline V and J ends were trimmed by 3 bases and 4 bases, with 13 bases remaining between them. The CDR3 loop spans 15 amino acids. The CDR3 DNA is TGTGCCAGCAGTTATGGAGACCCGGGGTACAATGAGCAGTTCTTC. It specifies CASSYGDPGYNEQFF.

This chain uses TRBV2 with TRBJ2-7; the D is unclear. The V and J ends lost 4 bases and 0 bases respectively, with 10 bases between them. CDR1 and CDR2 from the germline V gene are SNHLY and FYNNEI. CDR3 length: 14 amino acids. CDR3 DNA: TGTGCCAGCAGTGTCCATAGTACCTCCTACGAGCAGTACTTC. This codes for CASSVHSTSYEQYF.

The rearrangement uses TRBV2 and TRBJ1-5; 10 positions agree with TRBD1. V trimming: 6 bases; J trimming: 5 bases; junction bases outside the gene matches: 25. Germline values: CDR1 SNHLY, CDR2 FYNNEI. The CDR3 has 21 residues. DNA of the CDR3: TGTGCCAGCAGCGATGCCTACGGGACAGGGGTAGAAAAGAAATGGGATCAGCCCCAGCATTTT. It codes for CASSDAYGTGVEKKWDQPQHF.